This TCR beta chain was obtained from a study of vaccination and CD4 T cells after COVID-19. The overall study: Six males and four females constituted the convalescent cohort, two of whom were Hispanic. Cellular stimulation was performed using overlapping spike peptides derived from SARS-CoV-2, HCoV-NL63, HCoV-OC43 and HCoV-229E.

With the Oncomine TCR Beta short-read assay, DNA from cultured CD4+ T cells was sequenced. MiXCR, run by TCRdb on the PCR reads, gives a single entry per CDR3 protein. The top ten clones hold about 32% of a sample with roughly 7,000 distinct CDR3 sequences, around half of them seen once. V was clipped by 2 bases and J by 3 bases; unmatched bases: 2. The CDR3 extends over 14 amino acids. Treatment noted: roughly 11-day PBMC culture with coronavirus spike peptide pools or control peptides (ViraFEST assay). It was before the COVID-19 pandemic (2011-2018) that the unexposed donor's CD4+ T cells were collected. After expanding antigen-specific T cells with peptide pools, ViraFEST sequenced their TCRs. This clonotype has only a few counts. Its cognate antigen is unknown.

This chain links TRBV12-3 or TRBV12-4 with TRBJ1-2, with 8 bases aligning to TRBD1. Sequencing was done on a sample of CD4+ T cells from blood, cultured in vitro. The receptor comes from a human donor in good health. CDR3 amino acids: CASSLTGGHYGYTF. DNA of the CDR3: TGTGCCAGCAGTTTAACAGGGGGGCACTATGGCTACACCTTC.